Presented here are 5 T cell receptor beta chains from one specimen sequenced in a study of T-cell reconstitution after alpha-beta-depleted transplantation in children. The authors prepared the TCRbeta library with unique molecular identifiers. Each CDR3 protein gets one entry after TCRdb re-called the PCR reads with MiXCR. The table records tens of thousands of distinct CDR3 sequences, approximately 7.4% of them present only once. The sample in question was PBMCs from the stem cell graft donor, obtained from the stem cell graft. The receptors derive from a human donor who donated a stem cell graft to a child with acute lymphoblastic leukemia.

The sample holds many counts of this clonotype. J is TRBJ2-2 and V is TRBV10-1, with a weak D call TRBD2 (6 bases). CDR3 length equals 13 residues. V lost 2 bases to trimming and J lost 5 bases, with 6 bases between them. CDR1 and CDR2 (germline): WNHNN, SYGVQD (reference sequence). The CDR3 DNA follows: TGCGCCAGCAGTGAGGGGGGGACCGGGGAGCTGTTTTTT. It specifies CASSEGGTGELFF.

This chain uses TRBV7-9 with TRBJ2-3, with 10 bases that match TRBD1. CDR1 and CDR2 from the germline V gene are SEHNR and FQNEAQ (reference sequence). This CDR3 spans 17 amino acids. V shed 0 bases, J shed 3 bases, and the junction held 6 bases outside the gene matches. The DNA of the CDR3 is TGTGCCAGCAGCTTAGCTACGACAGGGGGCCGGACAGATACGCAGTATTTT. The encoded protein is CASSLATTGGRTDTQYF. Looking up the rest from reference TRBV7-9 and TRBJ2-3 gives the full variable domain: DTGVSQNPRHKITKRGQNVTFRCDPISEHNRLYWYRQTLGQGPEFLTYFQNEAQLEKSRLLSDRFSAERPKGSFSTLEIQRTEQGDSAMYLCASSLATTGGRTDTQYFGPGTRLTVL.

This clonotype was counted many times. The genes are TRBV29-1 and TRBJ2-4, with a tentative D call TRBD2 (6 bases). Trimming stripped 6 bases from V and 0 bases from J, with 12 bases between. The CDR3 length is 14 residues. The germline gives CDR1 SQVTM, CDR2 ANQGSEA. This CDR3 reads CSVTGEVAKNIQYF. CDR3 sequence (DNA): TGCAGCGTGACGGGGGAAGTAGCCAAAAACATTCAGTACTTC.

This clonotype occurred many times. The chain carries TRBV15 and TRBJ2-1, with 10 nucleotides matching TRBD2. After removal of 3 bases from V and 4 bases from J, the junction contained 3 bases not matched to a gene. The germline V gene has CDR1 LNHNV and CDR2 YYDKDF (reference sequence). The CDR3 runs to 15 residues. CDR3 bases: TGTGCCACCAGCAGTAGGACTAGCGGTTACAATGAGCAGTTCTTC. Its translation is CATSSRTSGYNEQFF.

This clonotype was counted many times. The chain combines TRBV7-2 with TRBJ2-1, with 8 bases identical to TRBD2. CDR3 length: 15 residues. V lost 0 bases, J lost 5 bases, and 3 bases stayed unmatched. The V gene's germline CDR1 is SGHTA and CDR2 FQGNSA. The CDR3 DNA sequence: TGTGCCAGCAGCTTAGCCGGGGGGGTGGACAATGAGCAGTTCTTC. Amino acids: CASSLAGGVDNEQFF.